The source of this T cell receptor beta chain is a study of blood T cell repertoires in COVID-19. Germline CDR1 MDHEN, CDR2 SYDVKM. The V segment lost 6 bases and the J segment 2 bases; nucleotides outside the gene matches: 2. This CDR3 spans 13 amino acids. Sequencing used immunoSEQ multiplex PCR; TCRdb keeps in-frame clones, though not all of them. The table shows about 250,000 clones, with 88% occurring only once. The chain is built from TRBV28 and TRBJ2-7; 9 nucleotides agree with TRBD1. This clonotype was sampled from a man older than 75 with acute or convalescent COVID-19. The specimen sequenced was peripheral blood. The CDR3 is CASRTGGTYEQYF. The CDR3 nucleotides read TGTGCCAGCAGGACAGGGGGGACCTACGAGCAGTACTTC.